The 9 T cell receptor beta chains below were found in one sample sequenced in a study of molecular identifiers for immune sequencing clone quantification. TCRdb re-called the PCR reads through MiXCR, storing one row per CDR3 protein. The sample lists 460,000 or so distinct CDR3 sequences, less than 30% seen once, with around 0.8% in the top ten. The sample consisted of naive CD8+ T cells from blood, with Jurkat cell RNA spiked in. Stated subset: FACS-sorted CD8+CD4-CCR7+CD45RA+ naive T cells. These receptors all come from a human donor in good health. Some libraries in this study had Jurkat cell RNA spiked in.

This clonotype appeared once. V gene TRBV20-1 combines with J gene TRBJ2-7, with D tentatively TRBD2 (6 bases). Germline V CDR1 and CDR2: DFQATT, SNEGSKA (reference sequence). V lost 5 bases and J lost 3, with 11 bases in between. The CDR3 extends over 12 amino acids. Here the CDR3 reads CSAGGQLYEQYF. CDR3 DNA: TGCAGTGCTGGAGGGCAGCTCTACGAGCAGTACTTC.

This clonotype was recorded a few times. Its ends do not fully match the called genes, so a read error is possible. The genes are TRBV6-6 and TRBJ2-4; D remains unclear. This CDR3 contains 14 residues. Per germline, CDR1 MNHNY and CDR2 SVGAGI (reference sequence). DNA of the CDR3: TGTGCCAGCAGTTTAGGCGTGGCCAAAAACATTCAATACTTC. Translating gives CASSLGVAKNIQYF.

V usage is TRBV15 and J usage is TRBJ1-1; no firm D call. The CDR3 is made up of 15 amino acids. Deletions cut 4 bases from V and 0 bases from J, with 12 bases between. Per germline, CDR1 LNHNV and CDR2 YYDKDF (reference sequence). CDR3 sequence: CATSTNFGVNTEAFF. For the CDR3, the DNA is TGTGCCACCAGCACCAACTTCGGGGTGAACACTGAAGCTTTCTTT. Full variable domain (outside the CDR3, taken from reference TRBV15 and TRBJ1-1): DAMVIQNPRYQVTQFGKPVTLSCSQTLNHNVMYWYQQKSSQAPKLLFHYYDKDFNNEADTPDNFQSRRPNTSFCFLDIRSPGLGDTAMYLCATSTNFGVNTEAFFGQGTRLTVV.

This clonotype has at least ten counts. This CDR3 reads CASSLELAKDTQYF. CDR3 in DNA: TGTGCCAGCAGTTTAGAACTAGCGAAAGATACGCAGTATTTT. The gene calls are TRBV12-3 or TRBV12-4 and TRBJ2-3; 7 bases fit TRBD2. The ends lost 1 base at V and 5 bases at J; junction bases unmatched: 3. The CDR3 runs to 14 residues.

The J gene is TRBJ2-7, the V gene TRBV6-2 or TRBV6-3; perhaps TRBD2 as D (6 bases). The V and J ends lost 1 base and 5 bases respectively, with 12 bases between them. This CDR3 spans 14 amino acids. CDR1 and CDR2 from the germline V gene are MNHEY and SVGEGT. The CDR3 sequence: CASSYWRGIDEQYF. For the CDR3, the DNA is TGTGCCAGCAGTTACTGGCGGGGTATAGACGAGCAGTACTTC.

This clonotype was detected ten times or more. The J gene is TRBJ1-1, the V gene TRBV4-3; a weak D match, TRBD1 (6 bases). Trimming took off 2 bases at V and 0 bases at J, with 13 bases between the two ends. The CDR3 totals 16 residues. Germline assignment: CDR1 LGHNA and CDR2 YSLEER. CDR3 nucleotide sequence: TGCGCCAGCAGCCAAACCCCAACAGGGATGAACACTGAAGCTTTCTTT. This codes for CASSQTPTGMNTEAFF.

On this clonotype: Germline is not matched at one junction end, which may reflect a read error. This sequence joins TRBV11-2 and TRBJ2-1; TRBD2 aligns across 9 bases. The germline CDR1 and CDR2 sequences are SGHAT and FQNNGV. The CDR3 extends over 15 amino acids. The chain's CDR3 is CDSSYSGSREDEQFF. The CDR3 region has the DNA TGTGACAGCAGCTATAGCGGGAGTAGAGAGGATGAGCAGTTCTTC.

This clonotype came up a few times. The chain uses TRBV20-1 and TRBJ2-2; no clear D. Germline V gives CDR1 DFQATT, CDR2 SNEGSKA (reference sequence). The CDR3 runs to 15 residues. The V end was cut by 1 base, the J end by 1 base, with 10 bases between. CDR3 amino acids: CSARVSEENTGELFF. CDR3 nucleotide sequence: TGCAGTGCTAGAGTCAGTGAGGAGAACACCGGGGAGCTGTTTTTT.

As DNA, the CDR3 is TGTGCCAGCAGTTACATATCAGAGAACACCGGGGAGCTGTTTTTT. It codes for CASSYISENTGELFF. The chain combines TRBV6-2 or TRBV6-3 with TRBJ2-2; D not certain. Trimming took off 2 bases at V and 1 base at J, with 8 bases between the two ends. Germline V gene data show CDR1 as MNHEY and CDR2 as SVGEGT. This CDR3 contains 15 residues.